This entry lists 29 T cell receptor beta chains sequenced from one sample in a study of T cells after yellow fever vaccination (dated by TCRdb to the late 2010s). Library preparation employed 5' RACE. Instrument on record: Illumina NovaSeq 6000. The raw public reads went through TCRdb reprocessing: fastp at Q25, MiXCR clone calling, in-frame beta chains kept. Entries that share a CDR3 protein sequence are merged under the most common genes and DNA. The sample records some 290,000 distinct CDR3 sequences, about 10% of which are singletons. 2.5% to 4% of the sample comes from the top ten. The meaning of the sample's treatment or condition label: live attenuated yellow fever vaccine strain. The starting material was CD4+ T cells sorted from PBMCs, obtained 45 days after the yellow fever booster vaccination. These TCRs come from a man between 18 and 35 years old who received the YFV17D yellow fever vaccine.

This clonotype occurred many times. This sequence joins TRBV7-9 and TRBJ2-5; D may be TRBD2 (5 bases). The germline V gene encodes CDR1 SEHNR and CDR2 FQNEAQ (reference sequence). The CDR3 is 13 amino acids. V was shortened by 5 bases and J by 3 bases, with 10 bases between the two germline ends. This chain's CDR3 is CASSRHGEETQYF. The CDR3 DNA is TGTGCCAGCAGCCGACACGGGGAAGAGACCCAGTACTTC.

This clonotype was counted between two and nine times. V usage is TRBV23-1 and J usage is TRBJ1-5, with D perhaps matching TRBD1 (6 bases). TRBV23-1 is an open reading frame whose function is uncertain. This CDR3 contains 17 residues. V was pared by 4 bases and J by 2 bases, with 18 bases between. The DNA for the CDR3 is TGCGCCAGCAGTCGGGAAGGGGGGGCGCGGGGCAATCAGCCCCAGCATTTT. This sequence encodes CASSREGGARGNQPQHF.

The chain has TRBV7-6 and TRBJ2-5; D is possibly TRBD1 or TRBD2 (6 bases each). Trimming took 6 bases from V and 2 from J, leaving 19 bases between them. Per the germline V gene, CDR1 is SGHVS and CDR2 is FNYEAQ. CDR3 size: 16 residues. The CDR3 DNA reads TGTGCCAGCAGTCTAGGGGGGCCAGGGCTTCAAGAGACCCAGTACTTC. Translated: CASSLGGPGLQETQYF.

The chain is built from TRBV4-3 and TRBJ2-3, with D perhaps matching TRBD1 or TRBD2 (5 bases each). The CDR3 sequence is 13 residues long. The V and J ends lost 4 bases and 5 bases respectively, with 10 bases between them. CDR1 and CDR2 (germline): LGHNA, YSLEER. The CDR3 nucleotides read TGCGCCAGCAGCCGGGGGACCGAAGATACGCAGTATTTT. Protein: CASSRGTEDTQYF.

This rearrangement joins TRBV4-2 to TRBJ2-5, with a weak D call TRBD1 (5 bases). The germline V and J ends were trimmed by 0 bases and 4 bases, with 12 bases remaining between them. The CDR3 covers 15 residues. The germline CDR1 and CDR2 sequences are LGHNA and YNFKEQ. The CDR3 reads CASSQETSRAETQYF. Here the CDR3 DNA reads TGTGCCAGCAGCCAAGAAACTTCCAGGGCAGAGACCCAGTACTTC.

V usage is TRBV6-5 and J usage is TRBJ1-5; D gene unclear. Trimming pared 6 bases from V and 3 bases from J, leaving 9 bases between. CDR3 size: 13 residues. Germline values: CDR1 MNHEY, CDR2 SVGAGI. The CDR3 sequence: CASRFSFNQPQHF. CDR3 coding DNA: TGTGCCAGCAGGTTCTCCTTCAATCAGCCCCAGCATTTT.

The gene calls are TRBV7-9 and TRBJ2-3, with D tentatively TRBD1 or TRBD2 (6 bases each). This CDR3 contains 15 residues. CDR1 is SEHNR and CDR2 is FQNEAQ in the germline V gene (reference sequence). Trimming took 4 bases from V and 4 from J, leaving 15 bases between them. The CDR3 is CASSSTGGEADTQYF. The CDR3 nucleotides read TGTGCCAGCAGCTCGACCGGGGGCGAGGCAGATACGCAGTATTTT.

CDR3: CASSELGRGPKETQYF. CDR3 coding DNA: TGTGCCAGCAGTGAATTGGGGCGGGGGCCGAAAGAGACCCAGTACTTC. The chain is built from TRBV25-1 and TRBJ2-5; the D gene is possibly TRBD2 (7 bases). The CDR3 extends over 16 amino acids. Trimming removed 1 base at V and 3 bases at J, with 15 bases between. Germline values: CDR1 MGHDK, CDR2 SYGVNS.

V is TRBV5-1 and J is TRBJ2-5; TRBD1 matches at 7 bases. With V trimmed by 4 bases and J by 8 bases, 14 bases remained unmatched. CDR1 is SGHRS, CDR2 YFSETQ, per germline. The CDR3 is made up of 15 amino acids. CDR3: CASSPGAGTDGTQYF. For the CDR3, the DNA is TGCGCCAGCAGCCCGGGCGCCGGGACAGACGGAACCCAGTACTTC.

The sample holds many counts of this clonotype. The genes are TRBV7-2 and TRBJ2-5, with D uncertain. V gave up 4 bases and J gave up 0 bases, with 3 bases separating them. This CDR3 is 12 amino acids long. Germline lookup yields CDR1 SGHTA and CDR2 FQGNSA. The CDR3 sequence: CASSSYQETQYF. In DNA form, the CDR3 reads TGTGCCAGCAGCTCCTACCAAGAGACCCAGTACTTC.

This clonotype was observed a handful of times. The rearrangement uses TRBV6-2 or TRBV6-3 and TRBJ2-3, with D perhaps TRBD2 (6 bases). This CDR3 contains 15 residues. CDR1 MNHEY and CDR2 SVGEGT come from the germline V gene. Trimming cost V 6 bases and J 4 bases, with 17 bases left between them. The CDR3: CASRRGITLSDTQYF. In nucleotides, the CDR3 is TGTGCCAGCAGACGCGGGATCACCCTTTCAGATACGCAGTATTTT.

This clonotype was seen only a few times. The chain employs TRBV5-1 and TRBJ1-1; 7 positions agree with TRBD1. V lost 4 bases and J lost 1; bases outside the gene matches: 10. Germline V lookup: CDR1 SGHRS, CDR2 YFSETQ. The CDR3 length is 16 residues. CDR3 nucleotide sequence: TGCGCCAGCAGCAGAGGGACAGACCCATGGAACACTGAAGCTTTCTTT. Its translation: CASSRGTDPWNTEAFF.

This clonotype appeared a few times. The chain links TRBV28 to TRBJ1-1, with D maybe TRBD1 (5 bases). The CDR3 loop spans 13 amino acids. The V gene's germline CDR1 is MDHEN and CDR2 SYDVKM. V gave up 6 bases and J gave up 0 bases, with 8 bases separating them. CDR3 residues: CASRETVNTEAFF. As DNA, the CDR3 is TGTGCCAGCAGGGAGACAGTGAACACTGAAGCTTTCTTT.

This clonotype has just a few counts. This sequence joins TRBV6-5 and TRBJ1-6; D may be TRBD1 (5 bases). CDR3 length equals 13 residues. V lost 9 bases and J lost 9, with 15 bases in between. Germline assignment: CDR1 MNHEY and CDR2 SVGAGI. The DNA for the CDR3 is TGTGCCAGTCGGGTAGGGGTGAGTTCACCCCTCCACTTT. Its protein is CASRVGVSSPLHF.

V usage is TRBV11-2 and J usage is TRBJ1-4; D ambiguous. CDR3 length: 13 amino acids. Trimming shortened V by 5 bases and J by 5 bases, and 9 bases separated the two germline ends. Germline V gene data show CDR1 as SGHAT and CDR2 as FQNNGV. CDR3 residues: CASSRLGNEKLFF. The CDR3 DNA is TGTGCCAGCAGCCGTTTAGGAAATGAAAAACTGTTTTTT.

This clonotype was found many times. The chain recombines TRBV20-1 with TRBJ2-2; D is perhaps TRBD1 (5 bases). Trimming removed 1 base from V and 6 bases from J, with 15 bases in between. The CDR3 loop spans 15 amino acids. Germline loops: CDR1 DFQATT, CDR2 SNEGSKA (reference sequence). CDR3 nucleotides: TGCAGTGCTAGAGGAAGTTCAGGGTGGGCCGGGGAGCTGTTTTTT. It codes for CSARGSSGWAGELFF.

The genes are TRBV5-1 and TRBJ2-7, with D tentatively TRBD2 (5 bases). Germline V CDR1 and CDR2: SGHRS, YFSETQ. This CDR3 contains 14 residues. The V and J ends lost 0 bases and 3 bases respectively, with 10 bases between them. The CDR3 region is CASSLAGWSYEQYF. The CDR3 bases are TGCGCCAGCAGCTTGGCGGGATGGAGCTACGAGCAGTACTTC.

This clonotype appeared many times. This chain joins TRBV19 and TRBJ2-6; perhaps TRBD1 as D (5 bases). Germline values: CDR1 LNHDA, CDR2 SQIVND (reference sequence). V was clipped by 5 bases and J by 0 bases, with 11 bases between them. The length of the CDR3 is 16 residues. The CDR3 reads CASSVQATSGANVLTF. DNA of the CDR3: TGTGCCAGTAGTGTACAGGCTACCTCTGGGGCCAACGTCCTGACTTTC.

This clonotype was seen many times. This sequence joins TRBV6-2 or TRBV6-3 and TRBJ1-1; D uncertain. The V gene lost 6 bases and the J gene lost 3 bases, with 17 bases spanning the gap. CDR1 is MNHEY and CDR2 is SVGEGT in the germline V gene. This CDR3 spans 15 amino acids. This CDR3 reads CASRPNWATDTEAFF. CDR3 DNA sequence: TGTGCCAGCAGGCCGAATTGGGCTACGGACACTGAAGCTTTCTTT.

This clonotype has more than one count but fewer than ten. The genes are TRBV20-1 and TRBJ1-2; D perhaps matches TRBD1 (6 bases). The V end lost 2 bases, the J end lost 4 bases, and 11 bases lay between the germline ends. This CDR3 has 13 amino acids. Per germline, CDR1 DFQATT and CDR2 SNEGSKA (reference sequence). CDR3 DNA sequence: TGCAGTGCTAGAATGGGACAAGTCTATGGCTACACCTTC. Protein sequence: CSARMGQVYGYTF.

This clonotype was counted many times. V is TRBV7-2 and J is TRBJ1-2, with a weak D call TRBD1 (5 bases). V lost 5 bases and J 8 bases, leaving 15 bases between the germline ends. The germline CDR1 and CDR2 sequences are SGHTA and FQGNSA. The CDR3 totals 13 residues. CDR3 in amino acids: CASSDPNGGGYTF. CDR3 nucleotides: TGTGCCAGCAGCGACCCCAATGGGGGAGGCTACACCTTC.

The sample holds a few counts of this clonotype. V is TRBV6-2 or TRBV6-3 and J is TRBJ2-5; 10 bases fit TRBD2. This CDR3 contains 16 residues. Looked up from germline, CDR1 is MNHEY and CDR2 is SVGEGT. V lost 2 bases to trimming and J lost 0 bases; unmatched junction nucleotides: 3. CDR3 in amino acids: CASSYISGGDQETQYF. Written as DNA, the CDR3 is TGTGCCAGCAGTTACATAAGCGGGGGGGACCAAGAGACCCAGTACTTC.

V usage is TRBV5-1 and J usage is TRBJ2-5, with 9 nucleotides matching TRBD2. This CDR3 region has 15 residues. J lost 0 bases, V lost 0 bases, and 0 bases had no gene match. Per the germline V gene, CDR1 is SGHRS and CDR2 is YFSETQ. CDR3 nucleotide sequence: TGCGCCAGCAGCTTGGGACTAGCGGACCAAGAGACCCAGTACTTC. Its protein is CASSLGLADQETQYF.

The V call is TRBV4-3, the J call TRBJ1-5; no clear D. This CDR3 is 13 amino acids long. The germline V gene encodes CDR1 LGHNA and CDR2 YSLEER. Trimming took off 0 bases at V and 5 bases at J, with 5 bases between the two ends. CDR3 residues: CASSQDPDQPQHF. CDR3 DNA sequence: TGCGCCAGCAGCCAAGATCCGGATCAGCCCCAGCATTTT.

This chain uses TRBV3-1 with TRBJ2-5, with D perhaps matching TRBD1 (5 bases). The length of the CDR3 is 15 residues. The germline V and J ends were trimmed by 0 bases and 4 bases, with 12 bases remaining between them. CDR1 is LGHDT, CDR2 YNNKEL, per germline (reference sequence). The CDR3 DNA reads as TGTGCCAGCAGCCAAGATCCAGGGCACCCAGAGACCCAGTACTTC. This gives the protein CASSQDPGHPETQYF.

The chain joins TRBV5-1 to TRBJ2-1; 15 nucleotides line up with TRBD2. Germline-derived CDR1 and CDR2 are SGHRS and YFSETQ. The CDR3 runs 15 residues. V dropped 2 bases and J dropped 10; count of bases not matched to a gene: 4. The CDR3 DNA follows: TGCGCCAGCAGCTTTGGGGGACTAGCGGGGGGCGAGCAGTTCTTC. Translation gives CASSFGGLAGGEQFF.

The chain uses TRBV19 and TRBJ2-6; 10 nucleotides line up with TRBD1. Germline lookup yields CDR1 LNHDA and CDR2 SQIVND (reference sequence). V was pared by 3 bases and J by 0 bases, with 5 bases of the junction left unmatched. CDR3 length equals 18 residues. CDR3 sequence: CASSMSDRGFSGANVLTF. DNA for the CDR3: TGTGCCAGTAGTATGTCGGACAGGGGGTTCTCTGGGGCCAACGTCCTGACTTTC. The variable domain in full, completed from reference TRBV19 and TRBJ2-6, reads DGGITQSPKYLFRKEGQNVTLSCEQNLNHDAMYWYRQDPGQGLRLIYYSQIVNDFQKGDIAEGYSVSREKKESFPLTVTSAQKNPTAFYLCASSMSDRGFSGANVLTFGAGSRLTVL.

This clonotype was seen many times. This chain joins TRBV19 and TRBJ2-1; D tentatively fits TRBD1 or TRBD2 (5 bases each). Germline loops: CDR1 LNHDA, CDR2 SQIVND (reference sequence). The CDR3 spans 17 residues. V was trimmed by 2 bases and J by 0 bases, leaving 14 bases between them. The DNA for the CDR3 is TGTGCCAGTAGTATACGAGCTTGGGGGAGCTCCTACAATGAGCAGTTCTTC. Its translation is CASSIRAWGSSYNEQFF.

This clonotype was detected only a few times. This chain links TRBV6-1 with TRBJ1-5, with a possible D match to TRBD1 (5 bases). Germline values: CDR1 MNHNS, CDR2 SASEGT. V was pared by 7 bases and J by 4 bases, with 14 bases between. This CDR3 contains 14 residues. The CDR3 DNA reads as TGTGCCAGCAATCCTAGGGGCGTAAATCAGCCCCAGCATTTT. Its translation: CASNPRGVNQPQHF.